One and the same sample provided the 16 T cell receptor beta chains below, sequenced in a study of radiation and T cells in renal cell carcinoma. As to time point: blood 2 weeks post-SBRT. Indicated treatment: 15 Gy SBRT to primary tumor, nephrectomy 4 weeks later. Produced via immunoSEQ multiplex PCR; TCRdb's table is partial and in-frame only. The sample includes just over 150,000 clones, about 87% seen only once; the top ten take approximately 13%. The source was blood, collected from a patient whose treatment included radiotherapy and nephrectomy. Receptor source: a woman aged 45-65 years with renal cell carcinoma.

This clone appeared a few times. The chain joins TRBV15 to TRBJ1-2, with D possibly being TRBD1 (6 bases). The CDR3 covers 13 residues. Germline CDR1 LNHNV, CDR2 YYDKDF (reference sequence). V lost 7 bases and J 5 bases, leaving 14 bases between the germline ends. The CDR3 nucleotides are TGTGCCACCACGACAGGTGCAGGGTATGGCTACACCTTC. This sequence encodes CATTTGAGYGYTF.

The sample holds one count of this clone. The chain combines TRBV19 with TRBJ1-2; D not certain. The CDR3 runs 12 residues. V was trimmed by 5 bases and J by 3 bases, leaving 7 bases between them. Per the germline V gene, CDR1 is LNHDA and CDR2 is SQIVND (reference sequence). CDR3 nucleotides: TGTGCCAGTAGTCGCCGGGACTATGGCTACACCTTC. Translated: CASSRRDYGYTF.

The chain carries TRBV7-2 and TRBJ2-4; 10 bases line up with TRBD1. There are 16 residues in the CDR3. V dropped 6 bases and J dropped 3; count of bases not matched to a gene: 8. Germline CDR1 reads SGHTA; CDR2 reads FQGNSA. As DNA, the CDR3 is TGTGCCAGCAGATATGGACAGGGGGTTCTCAAAAACATTCAGTACTTC. Translated, it gives CASRYGQGVLKNIQYF.

This chain uses TRBV10-3 with TRBJ2-1; D call uncertain. The CDR3 is 15 amino acids. Trimming shortened V by 4 bases and J by 8 bases, and 18 bases separated the two germline ends. Germline V CDR1 and CDR2: ENHRY, SYGVKD. CDR3 sequence: CAISGSWLELDEQFF. The CDR3, as DNA: TGTGCCATCAGTGGGTCGTGGTTAGAATTAGATGAGCAGTTCTTC.

The V call is TRBV6-5, the J call TRBJ2-7; D tentatively reads TRBD1 or TRBD2 (7 bases each). In germline, CDR1 is MNHEY, CDR2 SVGAGI. The V gene lost 4 bases and the J gene lost 4 bases, with 17 bases spanning the gap. This CDR3 spans 15 amino acids. The CDR3 sequence: CASSSQGGAGYEQYF. Written as DNA, the CDR3 is TGTGCCAGCAGTTCCCAGGGGGGGGCCGGTTACGAGCAGTACTTC.

The chain couples TRBV5-8 to TRBJ2-3; possibly TRBD2 for D (6 bases). The germline V gene has CDR1 SGHTS and CDR2 YDEGEE. This CDR3 region has 16 residues. V lost 0 bases, J lost 0 bases, and 11 bases lay in between. The CDR3 reads CASSLAWGTSTDTQYF. The CDR3 DNA reads TGTGCCAGCAGCTTGGCCTGGGGGACTAGCACAGATACGCAGTATTTT.

The gene calls are TRBV7-2 and TRBJ2-7; D not resolved. The germline CDR1 and CDR2 sequences are SGHTA and FQGNSA. This CDR3 region has 15 residues. V was clipped by 8 bases and J by 0 bases, with 17 bases between them. The CDR3 DNA follows: TGTGCCAGCGCTCTTAGTACCACCCCCTCCTACGAGCAGTACTTC. The encoded protein is CASALSTTPSYEQYF. The full variable domain, its missing parts supplied by reference TRBV7-2 and TRBJ2-7, is GAGVSQSPSNKVTEKGKDVELRCDPISGHTALYWYRQSLGQGLEFLIYFQGNSAPDKSGLPSDRFSAERTGGSVSTLTIQRTQQEDSAVYLCASALSTTPSYEQYFGPGTRLTVT.

The rearrangement joins TRBV27 to TRBJ2-4, with D possibly matching TRBD1 (6 bases). CDR1 is MNHEY and CDR2 is SMNVEV in the germline V gene (reference sequence). The germline V and J ends were trimmed by 3 bases and 1 base, with 7 bases remaining between them. The CDR3 spans 14 residues. CDR3 sequence: CASSFQGAKNIQYF. The CDR3 DNA is TGTGCCAGCAGTTTCCAGGGGGCCAAAAACATTCAGTACTTC.

V is TRBV5-4 and J is TRBJ1-6, with a possible D match to TRBD1 (6 bases). This CDR3 is built from 16 residues. From germline, CDR1 is SGHNT and CDR2 YYREEE (reference sequence). Between the trimmed V and J ends, which lost 4 bases and 9 bases, there was a span of 20 bases. The CDR3 region is CASSRERGALISPLHF. CDR3 bases: TGTGCCAGCAGCCGCGAGCGGGGGGCCCTAATTTCACCCCTCCACTTT.

CDR3 in amino acids: CSAGGEAQYF. The CDR3 nucleotides are TGCAGTGCCGGCGGGGAGGCGCAGTATTTT. This chain joins TRBV20-1 and TRBJ2-3; D perhaps matches TRBD2 (6 bases). Per the germline V gene, CDR1 is DFQATT and CDR2 is SNEGSKA (reference sequence). The V end lost 6 bases, the J end lost 10 bases, and 11 bases lay between the germline ends. CDR3 length: 10 amino acids.

V usage is TRBV4-1 and J usage is TRBJ2-6; D gene ambiguous. V was shortened by 1 base and J by 1 base, with 5 bases between the two germline ends. Germline assignment: CDR1 MGHRA and CDR2 YSYEKL. The CDR3 sequence is 15 residues long. In nucleotides, the CDR3 is TGCGCCAGCAGCCAAGGTCCTTCTGGGGCCAACGTCCTGACTTTC. Its protein product is CASSQGPSGANVLTF.

V usage is TRBV7-3 and J usage is TRBJ1-1; a weak D match, TRBD1 (6 bases). CDR3 length: 14 residues. V lost 3 bases, J lost 1 base, and 9 bases lay in between. Per germline, CDR1 SGHTA and CDR2 FQGTGA. CDR3 DNA: TGTGCCAGCAGCTTCCAGGGGTCGAACACTGAAGCTTTCTTT. It codes for CASSFQGSNTEAFF.

The gene calls are TRBV6-1 and TRBJ1-2, with 10 bases aligning to TRBD1. This CDR3 has 15 residues. The ends lost 1 base at V and 4 bases at J; junction bases unmatched: 3. Germline V CDR1 and CDR2: MNHNS, SASEGT. DNA for the CDR3: TGTGCCAGCAGTGAAGGACAGGGGGCGGTCTATGGCTACACCTTC. It encodes CASSEGQGAVYGYTF.

This clone turned up a few times. This chain joins TRBV18 and TRBJ1-1; unclear D gene. Germline values: CDR1 KGHSH, CDR2 LQKENI. V was cut by 2 bases and J by 1 base, with 2 bases left in between. The CDR3 covers 12 residues. CDR3 sequence (DNA): TGTGCCAGCTCACCAGAGAACACTGAAGCTTTCTTT. Its protein is CASSPENTEAFF.

Only a few counts were recorded for this clone. The CDR3 sequence is CASSFHLNEKLFF. The CDR3 DNA reads as TGTGCCAGCAGCTTTCACCTTAATGAAAAACTGTTTTTT. The chain carries TRBV13 and TRBJ1-4; D gene uncertain. The ends were cut back, 3 bases at V and 4 bases at J, with 6 bases in the middle. CDR3 length equals 13 residues. Germline V gene data show CDR1 as PRHDT and CDR2 as FYEKMQ (reference sequence).

The V gene is TRBV2, the J gene TRBJ2-3; D could derive from TRBD1 or TRBD2 (5 bases each). Germline assignment: CDR1 SNHLY and CDR2 FYNNEI. The CDR3 is 13 residues long. Trimming stripped 6 bases from V and 10 bases from J, with 17 bases between. CDR3 sequence reads: CASRRGTPDPQYF. DNA for the CDR3: TGTGCCAGCAGGAGAGGGACGCCTGATCCGCAGTATTTT.